This TCR beta chain derives from a study of blood T cell repertoires in COVID-19. Across the whole study: Nucleic acid was either cDNA or gDNA, and it came from T cells, B-cell-depleted T cells, or PBMCs.

Produced via immunoSEQ multiplex PCR; TCRdb's table is partial and in-frame only. The data hold approximately 290,000 clones, with approximately 93% observed a single time. Trimming left V 10 bases short and J 6 bases short, with 19 bases between. The CDR3 is 14 amino acids. Germline loops: CDR1 LNHDA, CDR2 SQIVND (reference sequence). The sequence was obtained from a woman in her twenties or thirties with COVID-19, enrolled during active disease. The V call is TRBV19, the J call TRBJ2-1, with D tentatively TRBD2 (7 bases). Material for sequencing was peripheral blood. The CDR3 spells CATQIGGGGNEQFF. The CDR3 DNA is TGTGCCACCCAAATAGGGGGAGGGGGCAATGAGCAGTTCTTC.